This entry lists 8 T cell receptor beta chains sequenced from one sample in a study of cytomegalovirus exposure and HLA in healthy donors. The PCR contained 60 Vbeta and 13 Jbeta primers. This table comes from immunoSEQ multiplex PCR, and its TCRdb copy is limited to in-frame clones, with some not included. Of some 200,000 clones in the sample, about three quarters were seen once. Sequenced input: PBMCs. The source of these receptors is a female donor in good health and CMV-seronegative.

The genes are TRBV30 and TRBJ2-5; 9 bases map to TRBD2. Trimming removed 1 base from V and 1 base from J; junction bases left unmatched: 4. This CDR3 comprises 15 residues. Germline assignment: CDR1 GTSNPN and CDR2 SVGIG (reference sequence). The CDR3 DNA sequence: TGTGCCTGGAGTGAGAATAGCGGGAGCCAAGAGACCCAGTACTTC. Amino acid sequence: CAWSENSGSQETQYF.

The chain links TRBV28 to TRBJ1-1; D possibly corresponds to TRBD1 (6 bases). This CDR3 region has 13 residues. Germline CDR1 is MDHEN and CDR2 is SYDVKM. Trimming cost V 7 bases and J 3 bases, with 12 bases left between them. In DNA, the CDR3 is TGTGCCAGCACCGATCCAGGGGACACTGAAGCTTTCTTT. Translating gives CASTDPGDTEAFF.

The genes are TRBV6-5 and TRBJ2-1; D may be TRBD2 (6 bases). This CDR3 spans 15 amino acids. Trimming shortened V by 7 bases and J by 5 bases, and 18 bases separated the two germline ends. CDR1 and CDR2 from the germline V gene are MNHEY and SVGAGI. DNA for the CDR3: TGTGCCAGCACCGTATCGGGAGATCGCCACAATGAGCAGTTCTTC. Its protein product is CASTVSGDRHNEQFF.

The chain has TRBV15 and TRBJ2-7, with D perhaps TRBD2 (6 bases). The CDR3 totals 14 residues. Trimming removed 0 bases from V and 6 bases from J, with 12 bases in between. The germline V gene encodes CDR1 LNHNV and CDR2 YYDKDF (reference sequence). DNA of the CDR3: TGTGCCACCAGCAGAGATCAGCGGGCTGGCGAGCAGTACTTC. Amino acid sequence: CATSRDQRAGEQYF.

CDR3 sequence reads: CASSLTSSATYEQYF. The CDR3, as DNA: TGTGCCAGCAGCTTAACGTCTAGCGCTACCTACGAGCAGTACTTC. This chain connects TRBV7-3 to TRBJ2-7, with a tentative D call TRBD2 (6 bases). The V end was cut by 0 bases, the J end by 2 bases, with 11 bases between. From germline, CDR1 is SGHTA and CDR2 FQGTGA. This CDR3 is 15 amino acids long.

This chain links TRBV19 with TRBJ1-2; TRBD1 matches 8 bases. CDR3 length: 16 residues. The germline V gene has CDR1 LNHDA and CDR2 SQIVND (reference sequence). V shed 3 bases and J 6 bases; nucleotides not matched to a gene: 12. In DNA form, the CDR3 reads TGTGCCAGTAGTATCCCGAGGGAGGGACAGGCTCATGGCTACACCTTC. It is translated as CASSIPREGQAHGYTF.

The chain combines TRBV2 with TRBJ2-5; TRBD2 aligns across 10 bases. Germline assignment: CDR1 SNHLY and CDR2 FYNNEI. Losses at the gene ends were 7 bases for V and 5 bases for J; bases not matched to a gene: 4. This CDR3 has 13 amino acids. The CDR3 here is CASTQRGGETQYF. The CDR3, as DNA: TGTGCCAGCACCCAGCGGGGGGGGGAGACCCAGTACTTC.

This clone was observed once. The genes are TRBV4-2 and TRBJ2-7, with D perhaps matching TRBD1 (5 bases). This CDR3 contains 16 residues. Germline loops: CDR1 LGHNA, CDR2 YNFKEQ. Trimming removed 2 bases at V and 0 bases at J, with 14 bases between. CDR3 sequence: CASSQTSLQVSYEQYF. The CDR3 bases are TGTGCCAGCAGCCAAACATCGCTACAGGTCTCCTACGAGCAGTACTTC.